This is a list of T cell receptor beta chains from one sample in a study of T cells of healthy individuals. TCRdb re-analysed the 5' RACE reads in MiXCR, keeping a single row per CDR3 protein. The table shows fewer than 75,000 distinct CDR3 sequences, with around 15% occurring only once. The receptors stem from a human donor in good health. CDR3s leave out the opening cysteine and the closing phenylalanine or tryptophan.

J gene | V gene | CDR3 protein
TRBJ2-3 | TRBV2 | ASSEDRGTDTQY
TRBJ2-1 | TRBV11-3 | ASSLEGYEQF
TRBJ1-4 | TRBV20-1 | SARKQLNEKLF
TRBJ2-7 | TRBV7-2 | ASTRNGYEQY
TRBJ2-1 | TRBV4-2 | ASSQGSSYNEQF
TRBJ1-4 | TRBV12-3/TRBV12-4 | ASSFIVREKLF
TRBJ2-7 | TRBV7-3 | ASSLNGRDRGVAGGPIYEQY
TRBJ1-3 | TRBV12-3/TRBV12-4 | ASSLVDRASTIY
TRBJ1-2 | TRBV13 | ASSLRTGHYGYT
TRBJ1-1 | TRBV29-1 | SVGTGGVVTEAF
TRBJ2-7 | TRBV3-1 | ASSQESRGQEQY
TRBJ2-7 | TRBV2 | ASSATGGRHYEQY
TRBJ2-3 | TRBV6-5 | ASRLLDSYTDTQY
TRBJ2-2 | TRBV27 | ASAGGGRTGELF
TRBJ2-2 | TRBV18 | ASSPGGRSTGELF
TRBJ2-1 | TRBV11-3 | ASSLASLGSNEQF
TRBJ2-2 | TRBV7-6 | ASSLALGAGTGELF
TRBJ2-5 | TRBV18 | ASSHGTGEETQY
TRBJ2-1 | TRBV6-4 | ASSDFPGRDEQF
TRBJ1-1 | TRBV5-6 | ASSLGSEAF
TRBJ2-7 | TRBV18 | ASSQGALSYEQY
TRBJ2-1 | TRBV2 | ASSMGTGGILGNEQF
TRBJ2-1 | TRBV12-3/TRBV12-4 | ASSLEIRGNEQF
TRBJ2-2 | TRBV5-1 | ASSLVGGENTGELF